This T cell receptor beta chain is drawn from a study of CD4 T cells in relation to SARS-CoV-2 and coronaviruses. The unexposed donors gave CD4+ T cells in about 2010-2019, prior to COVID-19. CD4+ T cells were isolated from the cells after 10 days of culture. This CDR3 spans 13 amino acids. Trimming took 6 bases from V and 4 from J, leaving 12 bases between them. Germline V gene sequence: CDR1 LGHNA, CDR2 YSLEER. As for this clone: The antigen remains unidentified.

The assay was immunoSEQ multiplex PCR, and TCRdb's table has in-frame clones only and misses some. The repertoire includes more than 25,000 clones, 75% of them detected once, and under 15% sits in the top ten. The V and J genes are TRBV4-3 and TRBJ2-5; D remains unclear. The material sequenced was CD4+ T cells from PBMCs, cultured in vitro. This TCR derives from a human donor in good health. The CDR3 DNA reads TGCGCCAGCAGTCTTTTGTCAGGAGAGACCCAGTACTTC. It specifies CASSLLSGETQYF.